One and the same sample provided the 28 T cell receptor beta chains below, sequenced in a study of blood T cell repertoires in COVID-19 (dated by TCRdb to 2018 to 2021). Library generation was performed with the immunoSEQ multiplex PCR assay. TCRdb retrieved this table from immuneACCESS and kept in-frame rearrangements only. Not all clones are present; in checked studies, unresolved V genes account for under half, and no reason is known for the remainder. Present in this sample are approximately 100,000 clones, about 75% of which were seen just once. Of the sample, about 5.9% falls within the top ten clones. The material sequenced was peripheral blood. These TCRs come from a man older than 75 with acute or convalescent COVID-19.

By sample share, this clone is medium-sized. The chain employs TRBV10-1 and TRBJ2-7; D perhaps matches TRBD2 (6 bases). The CDR3 is made up of 16 amino acids. The V and J ends lost 8 bases and 7 bases respectively, with 27 bases between them. Germline CDR1 and CDR2: WNHNN and SYGVQD (reference sequence). The CDR3 reads CASLSPEGFRWWEQYF. CDR3 DNA: TGCGCCAGCCTTAGTCCGGAGGGCTTTCGATGGTGGGAGCAGTACTTC.

The chain couples TRBV11-1 to TRBJ2-1; TRBD2 aligns across 7 bases. The germline V gene encodes CDR1 SGHAT and CDR2 FQDESV (reference sequence). The CDR3 totals 15 residues. Unmatched junction bases numbered 9, after V lost 8 bases and J lost 2 bases. For the CDR3, the DNA is TGTGCCAGCCGTGGGGCGGGAGCCGCCTACAATGAGCAGTTCTTC. This gives the protein CASRGAGAAYNEQFF. Full variable domain (rest looked up from reference TRBV11-1 and TRBJ2-1): EAEVAQSPRYKITEKSQAVAFWCDPISGHATLYWYRQILGQGPELLVQFQDESVVDDSQLPKDRFSAERLKGVDSTLKIQPAELGDSAMYLCASRGAGAAYNEQFFGPGTRLTVL.

The table lists this clone with a few counts. This chain uses TRBV29-1 with TRBJ1-2; maybe TRBD1 (6 bases). This CDR3 is 12 amino acids long. Germline V gene sequence: CDR1 SQVTM, CDR2 ANQGSEA. V was cut by 7 bases and J by 4 bases, with 13 bases left in between. CDR3 in DNA: TGCAGCGGATACAGGGCGATCTATGGCTACACCTTC. Translation gives CSGYRAIYGYTF.

V and J are TRBV19 and TRBJ1-5; 9 bases are shared with TRBD1. The CDR3 loop spans 19 amino acids. V lost 1 base, J lost 7 bases, and 17 bases stayed unmatched. Germline V gene lookup returns CDR1 LNHDA and CDR2 SQIVND (reference sequence). The CDR3 DNA reads TGTGCCAGTAGTATAGGATCCGGGACAGGGAACTTTGCAAGGCAGCCCCAGCATTTT. Translated, it gives CASSIGSGTGNFARQPQHF.

The rearrangement joins TRBV5-1 to TRBJ2-5; D uncertain. The V end lost 0 bases, the J end lost 5 bases, and 8 bases lay between the germline ends. Germline loops: CDR1 SGHRS, CDR2 YFSETQ. CDR3 size: 13 residues. CDR3 nucleotides: TGCGCCAGCAGCTTGGCCCTAATGGAGACCCAGTACTTC. It specifies CASSLALMETQYF.

The V and J genes are TRBV27 and TRBJ1-3; D is possibly TRBD1 (6 bases). This CDR3 has 16 amino acids. Per the germline V gene, CDR1 is MNHEY and CDR2 is SMNVEV (reference sequence). Trimming removed 5 bases at V and 1 base at J, with 15 bases between. In DNA, the CDR3 is TGTGCCAGCAGTCCATCCGGACAGACTTCTGGAAACACCATATATTTT. It specifies CASSPSGQTSGNTIYF.

The gene calls are TRBV24-1 and TRBJ2-1, with TRBD2 matching 9 bases. Germline CDR1 reads KGHDR; CDR2 reads SFDVKD. V lost 5 bases to trimming and J lost 6 bases; unmatched junction nucleotides: 7. The CDR3 sequence is 15 residues long. The DNA of the CDR3 is TGTGCCACCAGTGCAAGGGGACTAGCAGGCAATGAGCAGTTCTTC. As protein: CATSARGLAGNEQFF.

This clone was counted a few times. The chain has TRBV28 and TRBJ2-7; D possibly corresponds to TRBD2 (6 bases). Germline CDR1 MDHEN, CDR2 SYDVKM. V was cut by 6 bases and J by 5 bases, with 14 bases left in between. CDR3 length: 13 amino acids. The CDR3 spells CASSPPGLNEQYF. The CDR3 nucleotides are TGTGCCAGCAGCCCACCCGGACTAAACGAGCAGTACTTC. The full variable domain, completed using reference TRBV28 and TRBJ2-7, is DVKVTQSSRYLVKRTGEKVFLECVQDMDHENMFWYRQDPGLGLRLIYFSYDVKMKEKGDIPEGYSVSREKKERFSLILESASTNQTSMYLCASSPPGLNEQYFGPGTRLTVT.

This clone was counted a few times. CDR3 amino acids: CASGGRGNEQFF. In DNA form, the CDR3 reads TGTGCCTCAGGGGGACGGGGGAATGAGCAGTTCTTC. The V call is TRBV19, the J call TRBJ2-1; TRBD1 might be the D (7 bases). This CDR3 spans 12 amino acids. CDR1 is LNHDA and CDR2 is SQIVND in the germline V gene (reference sequence). The ends were cut back, 11 bases at V and 7 bases at J, with 15 bases in the middle. Combining the CDR3 with reference TRBV19 and TRBJ2-1 gives the whole variable domain DGGITQSPKYLFRKEGQNVTLSCEQNLNHDAMYWYRQDPGQGLRLIYYSQIVNDFQKGDIAEGYSVSREKKESFPLTVTSAQKNPTAFYLCASGGRGNEQFFGPGTRLTVL.

V gene TRBV5-4 combines with J gene TRBJ2-5; TRBD2 matches 7 bases. V shed 0 bases and J 1 base; nucleotides not matched to a gene: 3. CDR1 SGHNT and CDR2 YYREEE come from the germline V gene (reference sequence). The CDR3 runs to 15 residues. The CDR3 loop reads CASSLGASGQETQYF. In DNA, the CDR3 is TGTGCCAGCAGCTTGGGGGCTAGCGGCCAAGAGACCCAGTACTTC.

The chain carries TRBV5-5 and TRBJ2-7; no reliable D call. CDR3 length: 14 residues. Germline assignment: CDR1 SGHKS and CDR2 YYEKEE (reference sequence). V was trimmed by 1 base and J by 3 bases, leaving 11 bases between them. This CDR3 reads CASSLSERYYEQYF. DNA for the CDR3: TGTGCCAGCAGCTTGAGTGAGCGATACTACGAGCAGTACTTC.

The chain combines TRBV6-5 with TRBJ2-1, with TRBD2 matching over 11 bases. Germline CDR1 is MNHEY and CDR2 is SVGAGI. This CDR3 comprises 16 residues. J was trimmed by 8 bases and V by 0 bases; bases with no gene match: 6. DNA for the CDR3: TGTGCCAGCAGTTACTCAAAACTAGCGGGAGCCTATGAGCAGTTCTTC. Its protein is CASSYSKLAGAYEQFF.

The V call is TRBV9, the J call TRBJ2-1, with TRBD2 matching over 12 bases. CDR3 size: 15 residues. Unmatched junction bases numbered 6, after V lost 3 bases and J lost 8 bases. Germline CDR1 is SGDLS and CDR2 is YYNGEE. The CDR3 nucleotides are TGTGCCAGCAGCGCAACTAGCGGGAGGACCCATGAGCAGTTCTTC. Encoded protein: CASSATSGRTHEQFF. Full variable domain (remainder filled in from reference TRBV9 and TRBJ2-1): DSGVTQTPKHLITATGQRVTLRCSPRSGDLSVYWYQQSLDQGLQFLIQYYNGEERAKGNILERFSAQQFPDLHSELNLSSLELGDSALYFCASSATSGRTHEQFFGPGTRLTVL.

The table lists this clone with a few counts. The chain links TRBV10-2 to TRBJ2-2, with a tentative D call TRBD2 (5 bases). V shed 6 bases and J shed 1 base, with 15 bases lying between them. Looked up from germline, CDR1 is WSHSY and CDR2 is SAAADI. The CDR3 extends over 16 amino acids. The CDR3 spells CASRHSSRVNTGELFF. In nucleotides, the CDR3 is TGCGCCAGCAGGCATTCTAGCCGGGTGAACACCGGGGAGCTGTTTTTT.

This clone was seen only once. The chain is built from TRBV18 and TRBJ1-5, with a weak D call TRBD1 (6 bases). V lost 2 bases and J 7 bases, leaving 12 bases between the germline ends. This CDR3 has 14 amino acids. Germline CDR1 and CDR2: KGHSH and LQKENI. CDR3 sequence (DNA): TGTGCCAGCTCACCAGAGAGGGGGGGCCAGCCCCAGCATTTT. Translated: CASSPERGGQPQHF.

This chain links TRBV7-9 with TRBJ2-5, with a possible D match to TRBD1 (5 bases). This CDR3 is 15 amino acids long. Germline lookup yields CDR1 SEHNR and CDR2 FQNEAQ (reference sequence). V was shortened by 3 bases and J by 2 bases, with 13 bases between the two germline ends. Here the CDR3 DNA reads TGTGCCAGCAGCTTGGGGCAGTTGATTCAAGAGACCCAGTACTTC. Translating gives CASSLGQLIQETQYF. Supplemented by reference TRBV7-9 and TRBJ2-5, the full variable domain reads DTGVSQNPRHKITKRGQNVTFRCDPISEHNRLYWYRQTLGQGPEFLTYFQNEAQLEKSRLLSDRFSAERPKGSFSTLEIQRTEQGDSAMYLCASSLGQLIQETQYFGPGTRLLVL.

This clone was recorded only once. V and J are TRBV28 and TRBJ1-2, with D uncertain. Germline CDR1 is MDHEN and CDR2 is SYDVKM. Trimming pared 7 bases from V and 4 bases from J, leaving 19 bases between. This CDR3 contains 15 residues. The chain's CDR3 is CASKDPEGLGYGYTF. CDR3 nucleotides: TGTGCCAGCAAAGACCCCGAGGGTCTAGGCTATGGCTACACCTTC.

J is TRBJ2-7 and V is TRBV19; 8 positions match TRBD2. There are 16 residues in the CDR3. V lost 5 bases to trimming and J lost 1 base; unmatched junction nucleotides: 10. The germline V gene encodes CDR1 LNHDA and CDR2 SQIVND (reference sequence). The CDR3: CASSPSGGVRSYEQYF. In DNA form, the CDR3 reads TGTGCCAGTAGTCCCTCGGGGGGGGTCCGTTCCTACGAGCAGTACTTC.

The chain recombines TRBV19 with TRBJ2-3, with D possibly being TRBD2 (6 bases). V dropped 4 bases and J dropped 7 bases, with 12 bases sitting between them. The CDR3 consists of 13 residues. Germline V gene data show CDR1 as LNHDA and CDR2 as SQIVND (reference sequence). In DNA form, the CDR3 reads TGTGCCAGTAGTACGGGAGATAGGTATACGCAGTATTTT. It translates to CASSTGDRYTQYF.

This clone has just one count. CDR3 nucleotide sequence: TGTGCCAGCAGCGTAACACCGGGACAAGAGGTCAATGAGCAGTTCTTC. Translation: CASSVTPGQEVNEQFF. V usage is TRBV9 and J usage is TRBJ2-1, with a tentative D call TRBD1 (6 bases). The CDR3 totals 16 residues. The germline V and J ends were trimmed by 1 base and 6 bases, with 17 bases remaining between them. Germline V lookup: CDR1 SGDLS, CDR2 YYNGEE.

The J gene is TRBJ1-2, the V gene TRBV12-3 or TRBV12-4, with D unclear. Trimming took off 1 base at V and 7 bases at J, with 10 bases between the two ends. The CDR3 has 13 amino acids. CDR3 DNA: TGTGCCAGCAGTTTAGGTAGCGATGGTGGCTACACCTTC. Protein product: CASSLGSDGGYTF.

The J gene is TRBJ1-5, the V gene TRBV6-5; TRBD1 might be the D (5 bases). Germline CDR1 is MNHEY and CDR2 is SVGAGI. Trimming removed 6 bases from V and 3 bases from J, with 15 bases in between. There are 15 residues in the CDR3. CDR3: CASRKGRGYNQPQHF. For the CDR3, the DNA is TGTGCCAGCAGAAAGGGGCGTGGATACAATCAGCCCCAGCATTTT.

V usage is TRBV4-3 and J usage is TRBJ1-3; D may be TRBD1 (5 bases). The CDR3 spans 14 residues. Per the germline V gene, CDR1 is LGHNA and CDR2 is YSLEER. V was trimmed by 0 bases and J by 10 bases, leaving 13 bases between them. CDR3: CASSQDPPGGTIYF. In DNA form, the CDR3 reads TGCGCCAGCAGCCAAGATCCCCCCGGGGGGACCATATATTTT.

The V and J genes are TRBV28 and TRBJ1-5; D might be TRBD1 (5 bases). Germline loops: CDR1 MDHEN, CDR2 SYDVKM. This CDR3 region has 14 residues. V lost 6 bases and J 4 bases, leaving 13 bases between the germline ends. CDR3 DNA: TGTGCCAGCAGCCAGGGTATCGGGAATCAGCCCCAGCATTTT. It codes for CASSQGIGNQPQHF.

The rearrangement uses TRBV28 and TRBJ2-7; 7 nucleotides agree with TRBD1. The CDR3 length is 15 residues. Looked up from germline, CDR1 is MDHEN and CDR2 is SYDVKM. J gave up 0 bases and V 5 bases, and 7 bases lay outside the gene matches. In nucleotides, the CDR3 is TGTGCCAGCAGTGGTCTTGGGACAGCCTCCTACGAGCAGTACTTC. Its translation: CASSGLGTASYEQYF.

This clone has a handful of counts. The chain joins TRBV4-1 to TRBJ2-5, with a weak D call TRBD2 (6 bases). The CDR3 contains 14 residues. V lost 4 bases to trimming and J lost 5 bases, with 14 bases between them. Germline V gives CDR1 MGHRA, CDR2 YSYEKL. This chain's CDR3 is CASSRSAGRETQYF. DNA for the CDR3: TGCGCCAGCAGCCGATCAGCGGGTCGGGAGACCCAGTACTTC.

This chain joins TRBV6-1 and TRBJ2-5; D is ambiguous. This CDR3 contains 11 residues. V lost 6 bases and J 5 bases, leaving 7 bases between the germline ends. Germline CDR1 is MNHNS and CDR2 is SASEGT. In nucleotides, the CDR3 is TGTGCCAGCAGCCGGGTGGAGACCCAGTACTTC. Its translation is CASSRVETQYF.

The chain links TRBV6-2 or TRBV6-3 to TRBJ1-1; a weak D match, TRBD1 (5 bases). The CDR3 length is 15 residues. The V end lost 4 bases, the J end lost 5 bases, and 17 bases lay between the germline ends. Germline V lookup: CDR1 MNHEY, CDR2 SVGEGT. This CDR3 is CASSFRGIYRTEAFF. DNA of the CDR3: TGTGCCAGCAGTTTTCGGGGGATCTACAGGACTGAAGCTTTCTTT.